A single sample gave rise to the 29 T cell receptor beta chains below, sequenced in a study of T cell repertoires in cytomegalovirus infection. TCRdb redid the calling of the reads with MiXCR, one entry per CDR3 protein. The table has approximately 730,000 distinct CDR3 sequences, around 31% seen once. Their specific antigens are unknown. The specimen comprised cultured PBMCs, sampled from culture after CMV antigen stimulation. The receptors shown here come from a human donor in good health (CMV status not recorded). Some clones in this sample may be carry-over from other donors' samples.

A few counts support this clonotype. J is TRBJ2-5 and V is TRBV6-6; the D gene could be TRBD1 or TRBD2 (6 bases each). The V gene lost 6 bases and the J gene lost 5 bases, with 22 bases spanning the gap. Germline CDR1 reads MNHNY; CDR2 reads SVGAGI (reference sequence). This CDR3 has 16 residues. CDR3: CASSSGLGGSHETQYF. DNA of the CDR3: TGTGCCAGCAGCAGTGGGTTGGGGGGCTCTCACGAGACCCAGTACTTC.

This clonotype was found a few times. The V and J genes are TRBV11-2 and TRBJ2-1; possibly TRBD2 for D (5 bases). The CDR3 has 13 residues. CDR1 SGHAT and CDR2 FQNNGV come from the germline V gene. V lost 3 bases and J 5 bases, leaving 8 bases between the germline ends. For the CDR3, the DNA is TGTGCCAGCAGCTTTAGCGTGAACAATGAGCAGTTCTTC. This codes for CASSFSVNNEQFF.

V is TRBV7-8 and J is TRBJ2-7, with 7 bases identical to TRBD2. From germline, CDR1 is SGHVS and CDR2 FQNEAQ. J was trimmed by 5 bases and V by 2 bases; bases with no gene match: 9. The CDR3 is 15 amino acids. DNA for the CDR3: TGTGCCAGCAGCTTATACCGGCAGGGAGGGGACGAGCAGTACTTC. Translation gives CASSLYRQGGDEQYF.

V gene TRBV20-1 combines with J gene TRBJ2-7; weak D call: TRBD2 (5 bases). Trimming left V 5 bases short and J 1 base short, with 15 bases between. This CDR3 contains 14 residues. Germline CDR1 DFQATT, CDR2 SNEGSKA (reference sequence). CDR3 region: CSAALGRASYEQYF. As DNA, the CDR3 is TGCAGTGCTGCTCTCGGGCGGGCGTCCTACGAGCAGTACTTC.

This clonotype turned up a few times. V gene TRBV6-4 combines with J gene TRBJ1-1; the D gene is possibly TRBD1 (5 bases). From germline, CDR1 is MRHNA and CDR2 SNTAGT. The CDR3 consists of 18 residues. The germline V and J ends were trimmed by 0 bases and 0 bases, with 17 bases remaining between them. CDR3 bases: TGTGCCAGCAGTGACTCTGGCAGGGCCCTCTTCATGAACACTGAAGCTTTCTTT. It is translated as CASSDSGRALFMNTEAFF.

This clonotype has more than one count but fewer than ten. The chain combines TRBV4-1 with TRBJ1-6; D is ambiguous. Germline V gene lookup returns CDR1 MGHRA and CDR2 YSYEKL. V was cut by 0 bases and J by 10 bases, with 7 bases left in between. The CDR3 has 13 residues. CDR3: CASSQELGSPLHF. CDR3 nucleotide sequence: TGCGCCAGCAGCCAAGAGCTAGGATCACCCCTCCACTTT.

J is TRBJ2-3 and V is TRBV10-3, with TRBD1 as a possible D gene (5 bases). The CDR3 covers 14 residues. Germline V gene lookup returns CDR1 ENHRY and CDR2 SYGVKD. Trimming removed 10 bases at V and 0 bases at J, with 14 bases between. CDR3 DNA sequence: TGTGCCACTAGTGCGACAGAGAGCACAGATACGCAGTATTTT. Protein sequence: CATSATESTDTQYF.

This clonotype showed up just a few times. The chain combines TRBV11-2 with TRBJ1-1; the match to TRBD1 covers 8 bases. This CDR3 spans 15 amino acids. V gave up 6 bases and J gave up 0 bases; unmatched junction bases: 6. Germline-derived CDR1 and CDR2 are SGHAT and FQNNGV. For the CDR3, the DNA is TGTGCCAGCAGGATAGACAGGGGCCTGAACACTGAAGCTTTCTTT. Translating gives CASRIDRGLNTEAFF.

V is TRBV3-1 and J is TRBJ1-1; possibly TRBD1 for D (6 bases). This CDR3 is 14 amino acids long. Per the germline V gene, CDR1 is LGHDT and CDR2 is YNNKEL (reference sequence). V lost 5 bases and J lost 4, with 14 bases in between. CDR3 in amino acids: CASSATGGSTEAFF. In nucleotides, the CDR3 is TGTGCCAGCAGCGCGACAGGAGGGAGCACTGAAGCTTTCTTT.

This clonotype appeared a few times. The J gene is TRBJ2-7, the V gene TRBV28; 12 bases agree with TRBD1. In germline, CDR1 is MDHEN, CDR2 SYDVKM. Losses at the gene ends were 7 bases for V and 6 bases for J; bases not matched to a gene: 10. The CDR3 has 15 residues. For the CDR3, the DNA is TGTGCCAGCATTTCATGGGACAGGGGGCGCCTCGAGCAGTACTTC. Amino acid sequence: CASISWDRGRLEQYF.

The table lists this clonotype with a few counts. This CDR3 is CASSISQGIGSPLHF. The CDR3 nucleotides read TGTGCCAGTAGTATATCGCAGGGTATTGGATCACCCCTCCACTTT. The chain combines TRBV19 with TRBJ1-6, with a tentative D call TRBD1 (5 bases). Germline lookup yields CDR1 LNHDA and CDR2 SQIVND (reference sequence). Deletions cut 2 bases from V and 10 bases from J, with 15 bases between. This CDR3 region has 15 residues. The whole variable domain, filled in from reference TRBV19 and TRBJ1-6, reads DGGITQSPKYLFRKEGQNVTLSCEQNLNHDAMYWYRQDPGQGLRLIYYSQIVNDFQKGDIAEGYSVSREKKESFPLTVTSAQKNPTAFYLCASSISQGIGSPLHFGNGTRLTVT.

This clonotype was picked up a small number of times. In nucleotides, the CDR3 is TGCGCCAGCAGCTTGGCCTACGGGGGAACCTACACTGAAGCTTTCTTT. Protein sequence: CASSLAYGGTYTEAFF. The chain uses TRBV5-1 and TRBJ1-1; perhaps TRBD1 as D (5 bases). CDR1 and CDR2 (germline): SGHRS, YFSETQ. Trimming removed 0 bases at V and 3 bases at J, with 15 bases between. This CDR3 is 16 amino acids long.

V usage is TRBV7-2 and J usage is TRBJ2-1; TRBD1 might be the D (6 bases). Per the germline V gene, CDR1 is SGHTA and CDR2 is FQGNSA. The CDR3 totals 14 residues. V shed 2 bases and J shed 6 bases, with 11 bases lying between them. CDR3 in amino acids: CASSLFAGANEQFF. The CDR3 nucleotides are TGTGCCAGCAGCTTATTTGCAGGGGCCAATGAGCAGTTCTTC. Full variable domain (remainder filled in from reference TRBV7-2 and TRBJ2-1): GAGVSQSPSNKVTEKGKDVELRCDPISGHTALYWYRQSLGQGLEFLIYFQGNSAPDKSGLPSDRFSAERTGGSVSTLTIQRTQQEDSAVYLCASSLFAGANEQFFGPGTRLTVL.

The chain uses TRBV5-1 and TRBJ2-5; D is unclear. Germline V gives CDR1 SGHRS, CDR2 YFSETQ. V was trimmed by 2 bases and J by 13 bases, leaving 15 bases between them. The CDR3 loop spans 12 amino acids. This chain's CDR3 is CASSFTTVPLYF. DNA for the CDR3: TGCGCCAGCAGCTTTACTACCGTTCCCCTGTACTTC.

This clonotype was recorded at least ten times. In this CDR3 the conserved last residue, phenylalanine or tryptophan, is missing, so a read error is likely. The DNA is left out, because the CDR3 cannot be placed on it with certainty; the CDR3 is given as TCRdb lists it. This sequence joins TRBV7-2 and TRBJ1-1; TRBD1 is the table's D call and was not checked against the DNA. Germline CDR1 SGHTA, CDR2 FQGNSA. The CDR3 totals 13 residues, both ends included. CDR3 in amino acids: CASSATPGTTMLV.

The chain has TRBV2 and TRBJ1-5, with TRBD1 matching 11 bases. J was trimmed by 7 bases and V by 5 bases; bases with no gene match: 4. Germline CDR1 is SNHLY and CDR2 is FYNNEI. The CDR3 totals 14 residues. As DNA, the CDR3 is TGTGCCAGCAGTCCGGGACAGGGGGAGCAGCCCCAGCATTTT. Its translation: CASSPGQGEQPQHF.

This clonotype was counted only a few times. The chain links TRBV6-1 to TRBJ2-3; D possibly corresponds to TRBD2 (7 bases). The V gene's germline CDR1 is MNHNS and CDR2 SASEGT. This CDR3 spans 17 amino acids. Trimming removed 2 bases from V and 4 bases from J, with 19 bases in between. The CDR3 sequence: CASSEFLRKGGADTQYF. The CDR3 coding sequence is TGTGCCAGCAGTGAATTCCTCAGGAAAGGGGGGGCAGATACGCAGTATTTT.

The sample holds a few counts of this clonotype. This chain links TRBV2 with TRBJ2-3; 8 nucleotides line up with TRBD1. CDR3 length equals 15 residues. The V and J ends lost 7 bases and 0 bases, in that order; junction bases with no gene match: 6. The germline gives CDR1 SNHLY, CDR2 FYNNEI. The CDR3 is CASTIYRGSTDTQYF. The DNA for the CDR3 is TGTGCCAGCACTATATACAGGGGGAGCACAGATACGCAGTATTTT.

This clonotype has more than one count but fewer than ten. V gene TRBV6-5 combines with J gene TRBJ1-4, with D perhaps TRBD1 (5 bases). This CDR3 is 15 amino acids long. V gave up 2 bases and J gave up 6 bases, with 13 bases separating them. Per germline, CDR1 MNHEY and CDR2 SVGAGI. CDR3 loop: CASSYRWGGDEKLFF. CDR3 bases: TGTGCCAGCAGTTACAGATGGGGGGGGGATGAAAAACTGTTTTTT.

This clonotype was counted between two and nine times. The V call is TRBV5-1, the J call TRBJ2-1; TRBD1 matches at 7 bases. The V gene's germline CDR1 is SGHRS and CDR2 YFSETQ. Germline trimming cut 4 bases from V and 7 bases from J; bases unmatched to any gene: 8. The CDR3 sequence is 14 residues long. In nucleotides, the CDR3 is TGCGCCAGCAGCATCCTTACAGGGGAGAATGAGCAGTTCTTC. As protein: CASSILTGENEQFF. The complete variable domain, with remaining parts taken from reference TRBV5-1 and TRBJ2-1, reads KAGVTQTPRYLIKTRGQQVTLSCSPISGHRSVSWYQQTPGQGLQFLFEYFSETQRNKGNFPGRFSGRQFSNSRSEMNVSTLELGDSALYLCASSILTGENEQFFGPGTRLTVL.

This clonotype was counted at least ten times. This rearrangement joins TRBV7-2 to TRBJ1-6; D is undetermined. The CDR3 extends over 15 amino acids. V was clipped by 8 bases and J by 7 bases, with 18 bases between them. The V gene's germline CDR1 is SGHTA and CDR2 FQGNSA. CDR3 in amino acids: CASLPPGGRNSPLHF. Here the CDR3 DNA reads TGTGCCAGCCTTCCGCCCGGCGGGAGGAATTCACCCCTCCACTTT.

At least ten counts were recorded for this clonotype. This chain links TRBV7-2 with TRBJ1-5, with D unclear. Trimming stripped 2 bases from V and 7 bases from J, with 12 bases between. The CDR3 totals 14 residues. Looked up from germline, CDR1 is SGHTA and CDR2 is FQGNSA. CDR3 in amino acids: CASSLYTGSQPQHF. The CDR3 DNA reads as TGTGCCAGCAGCTTATATACGGGAAGCCAGCCCCAGCATTTT.

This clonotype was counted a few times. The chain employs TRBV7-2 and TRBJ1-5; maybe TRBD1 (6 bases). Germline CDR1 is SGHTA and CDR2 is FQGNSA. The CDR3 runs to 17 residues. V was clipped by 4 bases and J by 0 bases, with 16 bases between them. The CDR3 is CASSWGPTGFSNQPQHF. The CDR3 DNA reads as TGTGCCAGCAGCTGGGGCCCGACAGGCTTTAGCAATCAGCCCCAGCATTTT.

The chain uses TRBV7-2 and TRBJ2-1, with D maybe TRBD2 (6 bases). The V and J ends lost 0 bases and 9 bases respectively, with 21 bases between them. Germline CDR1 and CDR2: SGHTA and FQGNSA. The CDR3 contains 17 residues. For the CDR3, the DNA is TGTGCCAGCAGCTTAGCCTTTTCGGGAGTCCCCCTAGGTGAGCAGTTCTTC. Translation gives CASSLAFSGVPLGEQFF.

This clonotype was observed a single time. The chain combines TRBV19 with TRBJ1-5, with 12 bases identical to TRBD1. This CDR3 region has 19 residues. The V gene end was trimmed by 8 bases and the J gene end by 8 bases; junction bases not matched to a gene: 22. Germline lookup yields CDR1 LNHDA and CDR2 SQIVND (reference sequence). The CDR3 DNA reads TGTGCCAGTCAGGGTGGGGGACAGGGGGCGCAACGCGTCATGGAGCCCCAGCATTTT. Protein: CASQGGGQGAQRVMEPQHF.

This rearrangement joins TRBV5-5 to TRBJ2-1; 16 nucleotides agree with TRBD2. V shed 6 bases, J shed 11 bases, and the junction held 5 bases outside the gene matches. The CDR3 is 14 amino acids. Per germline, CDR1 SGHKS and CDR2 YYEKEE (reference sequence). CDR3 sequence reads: CASTGTSGGDQQFF. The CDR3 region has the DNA TGTGCCAGCACCGGGACTAGCGGGGGGGACCAGCAGTTCTTC.

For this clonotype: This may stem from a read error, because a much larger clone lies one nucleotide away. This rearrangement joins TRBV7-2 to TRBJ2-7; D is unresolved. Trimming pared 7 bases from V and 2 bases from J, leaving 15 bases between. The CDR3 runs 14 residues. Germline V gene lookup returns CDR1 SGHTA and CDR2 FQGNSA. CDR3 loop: CASTHRPDTYEQYF. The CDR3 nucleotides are TGTGCCAGCACCCACCGGCCGGATACCTACGAGCAGTACTTC.

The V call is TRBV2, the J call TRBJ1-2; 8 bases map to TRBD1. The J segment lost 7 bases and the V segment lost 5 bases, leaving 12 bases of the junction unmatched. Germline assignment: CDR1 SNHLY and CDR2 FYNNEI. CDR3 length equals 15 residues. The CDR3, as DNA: TGTGCCAGCAGTTTCCCGGACAGGGCGGTCATTGGCTACACCTTC. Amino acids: CASSFPDRAVIGYTF.

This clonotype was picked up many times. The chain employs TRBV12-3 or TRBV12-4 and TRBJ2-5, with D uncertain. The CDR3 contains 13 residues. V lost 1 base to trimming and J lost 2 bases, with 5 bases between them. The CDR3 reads CASSLGWQETQYF. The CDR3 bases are TGTGCCAGCAGTTTAGGCTGGCAAGAGACCCAGTACTTC.